Each of the 27 T cell receptor beta chains below was sequenced from the same sample in a study of cytomegalovirus exposure and HLA in healthy donors. A multiplex PCR was run with 60 Vbeta primers and 13 Jbeta primers. Assay used: immunoSEQ multiplex PCR; TCRdb lists only in-frame clones, some missing. Of 90,000 to 150,000 clones in the sample, 75% are singletons; the top ten hold about 2.8%. Sequences were obtained from PBMCs. These receptors all come from a woman between 40 and 50 years old in good health and CMV-seropositive.

This clone was seen only a few times. The chain joins TRBV19 to TRBJ2-5; tentatively, D is TRBD1 (5 bases). Germline lookup yields CDR1 LNHDA and CDR2 SQIVND (reference sequence). The length of the CDR3 is 13 residues. V was clipped by 5 bases and J by 7 bases, with 14 bases between them. The DNA for the CDR3 is TGTGCCAGTAGTTCGGACATCCAAACGACCCAGTACTTC. It is translated as CASSSDIQTTQYF.

The J gene is TRBJ1-3, the V gene TRBV2; D perhaps matches TRBD1 (6 bases). Germline CDR1 reads SNHLY; CDR2 reads FYNNEI. V was pared by 7 bases and J by 2 bases, with 27 bases between. CDR3 size: 19 residues. DNA of the CDR3: TGTGCCAGCATGCATGACCCAGGGACATCCCAAGGGGCTGGAAACACCATATATTTT. Amino acid sequence: CASMHDPGTSQGAGNTIYF.

This clone occurred a few times. J is TRBJ2-6 and V is TRBV27; D might be TRBD1 (5 bases). The V and J ends lost 4 bases and 4 bases respectively, with 11 bases between them. This CDR3 has 15 residues. Germline-derived CDR1 and CDR2 are MNHEY and SMNVEV (reference sequence). This CDR3 reads CASSSPGRGANVLTF. The CDR3 DNA reads TGTGCCAGCAGTTCCCCAGGGCGCGGGGCCAACGTCCTGACTTTC.

This clone was recorded once. The chain carries TRBV5-1 and TRBJ2-3; TRBD2 matches at 12 bases. V was pared by 0 bases and J by 0 bases, with 5 bases of the junction left unmatched. The V gene's germline CDR1 is SGHRS and CDR2 YFSETQ. The CDR3 totals 18 residues. CDR3 nucleotides: TGCGCCAGCAGCTTGGAGGGTCTAGCGGGAGGGAGCACAGATACGCAGTATTTT. The encoded protein is CASSLEGLAGGSTDTQYF.

The chain has TRBV28 and TRBJ1-1; D is ambiguous. The V end was cut by 5 bases, the J end by 9 bases, with 10 bases between. The CDR3 loop spans 11 amino acids. Germline V gene lookup returns CDR1 MDHEN and CDR2 SYDVKM. The CDR3 nucleotides read TGTGCCAGCAGTGCATACTCCAAAGCTTTCTTT. Translation: CASSAYSKAFF.

The chain uses TRBV4-1 and TRBJ2-7; 16 bases map to TRBD2. CDR3 size: 18 residues. Trimming removed 0 bases from V and 5 bases from J; junction bases left unmatched: 7. Germline loops: CDR1 MGHRA, CDR2 YSYEKL. The CDR3 DNA is TGCGCCAGCAGCCAAGACCTGGTGGGGACTAGCGGGAGGGACGAGCAGTACTTC. This gives the protein CASSQDLVGTSGRDEQYF.

The chain combines TRBV6-5 with TRBJ2-2; D is ambiguous. CDR1 is MNHEY, CDR2 SVGAGI, per germline. This CDR3 has 13 residues. The germline V and J ends were trimmed by 5 bases and 9 bases, with 13 bases remaining between them. CDR3 in DNA: TGTGCCAGCAGTCCCCTGAGCGCCCGGGAGCTGTTTTTT. Its protein is CASSPLSARELFF.

This rearrangement joins TRBV4-1 to TRBJ2-4, with D possibly matching TRBD1 (6 bases). Germline loops: CDR1 MGHRA, CDR2 YSYEKL. V was clipped by 5 bases and J by 2 bases, with 19 bases between them. This CDR3 comprises 17 residues. The CDR3 DNA is TGCGCCAGCAGCTCCAGACAGGCTTATGACACCAAAAACATTCAGTACTTC. Amino acids: CASSSRQAYDTKNIQYF.

The chain employs TRBV4-2 and TRBJ1-2; 8 bases align to TRBD1. Trimming cost V 4 bases and J 4 bases; bases outside gene matches: 8. This CDR3 is 15 amino acids long. Looked up from germline, CDR1 is LGHNA and CDR2 is YNFKEQ. CDR3 amino acids: CASSLGETGVYGYTF. CDR3 in DNA: TGTGCCAGCAGCCTAGGGGAGACAGGGGTCTATGGCTACACCTTC.

The chain couples TRBV27 to TRBJ2-3; TRBD1 aligns across 10 bases. The CDR3 length is 18 residues. From germline, CDR1 is MNHEY and CDR2 SMNVEV (reference sequence). Trimming took 5 bases from V and 2 from J; bases not matched to a gene: 13. The CDR3: CASSKGQGTMGNTDTQYF. The CDR3, as DNA: TGTGCCAGCAGTAAGGGACAGGGGACCATGGGGAACACAGATACGCAGTATTTT.

The chain links TRBV7-9 to TRBJ2-2; 8 nucleotides match TRBD1. Germline V gene data show CDR1 as SEHNR and CDR2 as FQNEAQ (reference sequence). Losses at the gene ends were 5 bases for V and 4 bases for J; bases not matched to a gene: 6. The CDR3 is 15 amino acids. The CDR3 DNA reads as TGTGCCAGCAGCCTCGGACAGGGCGGCACCGGGGAGCTGTTTTTT. This gives the protein CASSLGQGGTGELFF.

The chain employs TRBV6-5 and TRBJ1-1; weak D call: TRBD1 (6 bases). The V end lost 10 bases, the J end lost 4 bases, and 19 bases lay between the germline ends. This CDR3 comprises 14 residues. Germline V gene sequence: CDR1 MNHEY, CDR2 SVGAGI. CDR3: CATSYRVDGTEAFF. Here the CDR3 DNA reads TGTGCCACTTCTTACAGGGTAGATGGCACTGAAGCTTTCTTT.

The CDR3 coding sequence is TGTGCCAGCAGAGAACGGACAGGGGAAGGAGAGCAGTACTTC. This gives the protein CASRERTGEGEQYF. This rearrangement joins TRBV2 to TRBJ2-7; 9 bases agree with TRBD1. Trimming cost V 6 bases and J 7 bases; bases outside gene matches: 10. This CDR3 is built from 14 residues. In germline, CDR1 is SNHLY, CDR2 FYNNEI.

This clone was observed a single time. Written as DNA, the CDR3 is TGTGCCTGGAGCCTACTCGGGGACTACGAGCAGTACTTC. It codes for CAWSLLGDYEQYF. The chain has TRBV30 and TRBJ2-7; D possibly corresponds to TRBD2 (5 bases). Looked up from germline, CDR1 is GTSNPN and CDR2 is SVGIG (reference sequence). The CDR3 length is 13 residues. V was trimmed by 3 bases and J by 3 bases, leaving 12 bases between them.

The chain combines TRBV7-2 with TRBJ2-1, with 8 bases identical to TRBD1. From germline, CDR1 is SGHTA and CDR2 FQGNSA. With 5 bases clipped from V and 2 bases from J, the junction kept 5 bases outside the gene matches. This CDR3 contains 15 residues. The CDR3 loop is CASSQDRGAYNEQFF. The DNA for the CDR3 is TGTGCCAGCAGCCAAGACAGGGGCGCCTACAATGAGCAGTTCTTC.

The chain employs TRBV7-2 and TRBJ2-2; 7 bases line up with TRBD1. J gave up 6 bases and V 5 bases, and 9 bases lay outside the gene matches. This CDR3 is 15 amino acids long. CDR1 is SGHTA and CDR2 is FQGNSA in the germline V gene. As DNA, the CDR3 is TGTGCCAGCAGCCTAGGGACAGAATCGGCCGGGGAGCTGTTTTTT. Protein: CASSLGTESAGELFF.

This chain uses TRBV15 with TRBJ2-1; possibly TRBD2 for D (7 bases). V was clipped by 3 bases and J by 9 bases, with 9 bases between them. The CDR3 sequence is 12 residues long. CDR1 is LNHNV and CDR2 is YYDKDF in the germline V gene (reference sequence). The CDR3 region has the DNA TGTGCCACCAGCAGGGGAGGGGGTGAGCAGTTCTTC. Residues: CATSRGGGEQFF.

The CDR3 sequence: CASSQDSLAGGPFTDTQYF. CDR3 nucleotides: TGTGCCAGCAGCCAAGATTCCCTAGCGGGAGGGCCTTTCACAGATACGCAGTATTTT. This rearrangement joins TRBV4-2 to TRBJ2-3; 12 positions match TRBD2. The CDR3 length is 19 residues. Germline V CDR1 and CDR2: LGHNA, YNFKEQ. The J segment lost 2 bases and the V segment lost 0 bases, leaving 9 bases of the junction unmatched.

This rearrangement joins TRBV19 to TRBJ2-7; 9 bases line up with TRBD1. This CDR3 region has 14 residues. Trimming at V came to 6 bases and at J to 4 bases, leaving 7 bases not matched to a gene. The germline gives CDR1 LNHDA, CDR2 SQIVND (reference sequence). The CDR3 region is CASSPRDREYEQYF. CDR3 nucleotide sequence: TGTGCCAGTAGCCCTCGGGACAGGGAATACGAGCAGTACTTC.

This clone was counted once. The V call is TRBV18, the J call TRBJ1-5, with 7 bases matching TRBD1. Germline V lookup: CDR1 KGHSH, CDR2 LQKENI. The CDR3 is made up of 16 amino acids. Trimming took 3 bases from V and 6 from J; bases not matched to a gene: 11. The CDR3 nucleotides are TGTGCCAGCTCACCTAATGTCGACAGGGTCGGTCAGCCCCAGCATTTT. Translation gives CASSPNVDRVGQPQHF. The variable domain in full, completed from reference TRBV18 and TRBJ1-5, reads NAGVMQNPRHLVRRRGQEARLRCSPMKGHSHVYWYRQLPEEGLKFMVYLQKENIIDESGMPKERFSAEFPKEGPSILRIQQVVRGDSAAYFCASSPNVDRVGQPQHFGDGTRLSIL.

V is TRBV10-3 and J is TRBJ2-7, with D tentatively TRBD1 (5 bases). The CDR3 runs 11 residues. Germline V lookup: CDR1 ENHRY, CDR2 SYGVKD. V shed 6 bases and J shed 7 bases, with 10 bases lying between them. CDR3 sequence (DNA): TGTGCCATCAGCCAGGGCCAAGAGCAGTACTTC. Its translation: CAISQGQEQYF.

The sample holds a few counts of this clone. This chain joins TRBV29-1 and TRBJ2-1, with 12 positions matching TRBD2. V shed 6 bases, J shed 2 bases, and the junction held 5 bases outside the gene matches. The CDR3 extends over 15 amino acids. Looked up from germline, CDR1 is SQVTM and CDR2 is ANQGSEA. The CDR3 DNA reads as TGCAGCGTCGATACTAGCGGGGGGACCTACAATGAGCAGTTCTTC. Amino acids: CSVDTSGGTYNEQFF.

The V gene is TRBV5-4, the J gene TRBJ1-2; TRBD1 agrees at 7 bases. The germline gives CDR1 SGHNT, CDR2 YYREEE (reference sequence). The trim removed 5 bases at V and 1 base at J, leaving 8 bases unmatched. The CDR3 has 15 amino acids. The CDR3 region is CASSGTEIFNYGYTF. CDR3 bases: TGTGCCAGCAGTGGGACAGAGATCTTTAACTATGGCTACACCTTC.

CDR3: CASSYTRQGYYEQYF. The CDR3 nucleotides read TGTGCCAGCAGTTACACACGACAGGGGTACTACGAGCAGTACTTC. The chain recombines TRBV6-5 with TRBJ2-7, with TRBD1 matching 8 bases. The J segment lost 3 bases and the V segment lost 2 bases, leaving 6 bases of the junction unmatched. CDR3 length: 15 amino acids. Per the germline V gene, CDR1 is MNHEY and CDR2 is SVGAGI.

This chain connects TRBV7-9 to TRBJ1-4; 12 bases fit TRBD1. The CDR3 is made up of 15 amino acids. CDR1 is SEHNR, CDR2 FQNEAQ, per germline (reference sequence). The V gene end was trimmed by 5 bases and the J gene end by 6 bases; junction bases not matched to a gene: 4. CDR3 region: CASSRDRGRDEKLFF. The CDR3 DNA sequence: TGTGCCAGCAGCCGGGACAGGGGGCGCGATGAAAAACTGTTTTTT.

The genes are TRBV28 and TRBJ2-7; TRBD1 aligns across 10 bases. Per the germline V gene, CDR1 is MDHEN and CDR2 is SYDVKM. V dropped 8 bases and J dropped 5; count of bases not matched to a gene: 12. The CDR3 is 15 residues long. The CDR3 is CASFSRTGGSNEQYF. The CDR3 DNA sequence: TGTGCCAGCTTTAGTCGGACAGGGGGAAGCAACGAGCAGTACTTC.

The gene calls are TRBV28 and TRBJ2-3; the D gene is possibly TRBD1 (6 bases). Trimming shortened V by 6 bases and J by 0 bases, and 13 bases separated the two germline ends. CDR1 is MDHEN, CDR2 SYDVKM, per germline. The CDR3 is made up of 15 amino acids. In DNA form, the CDR3 reads TGTGCCAGCAGCGCAACAGGGTGGAGCACAGATACGCAGTATTTT. Translated, it gives CASSATGWSTDTQYF. The full variable domain, completed using reference TRBV28 and TRBJ2-3, is DVKVTQSSRYLVKRTGEKVFLECVQDMDHENMFWYRQDPGLGLRLIYFSYDVKMKEKGDIPEGYSVSREKKERFSLILESASTNQTSMYLCASSATGWSTDTQYFGPGTRLTVL.